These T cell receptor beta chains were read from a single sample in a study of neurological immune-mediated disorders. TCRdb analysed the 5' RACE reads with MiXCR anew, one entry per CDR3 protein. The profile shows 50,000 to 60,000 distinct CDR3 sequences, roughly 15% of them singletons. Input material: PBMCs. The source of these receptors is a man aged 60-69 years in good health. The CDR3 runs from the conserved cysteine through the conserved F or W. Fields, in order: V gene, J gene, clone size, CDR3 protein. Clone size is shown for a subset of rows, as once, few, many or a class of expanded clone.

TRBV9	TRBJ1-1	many	CASRRWELKNTEAFF
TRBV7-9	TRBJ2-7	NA	CASSLGVGASYEQYF
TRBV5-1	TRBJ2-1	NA	CASSYGTSGFGDNEQFF
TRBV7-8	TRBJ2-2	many	CASSLLGASGEDTGELFF
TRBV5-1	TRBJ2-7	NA	CASSFYICSAGGTSSYYEQYF
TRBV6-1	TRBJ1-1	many	CATLVGRVNTEAFF
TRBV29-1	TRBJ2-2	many	CSVAWGAGTGELFF
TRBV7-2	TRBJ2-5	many	CASSSTRQETQYF
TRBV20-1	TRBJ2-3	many	CSVFHPEGADTQYF
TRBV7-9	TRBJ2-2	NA	CASSLPLSGPTGELFF
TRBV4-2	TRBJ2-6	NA	CASSQEGSGANVLTF
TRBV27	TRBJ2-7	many	CASRLTGLGSYEQYF
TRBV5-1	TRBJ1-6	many	CASRGGQNNSPLHF
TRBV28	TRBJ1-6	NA	CASSFFFQADYNSPLHF
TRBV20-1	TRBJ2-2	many	CSAQGIVGELFF
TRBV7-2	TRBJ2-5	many	CASSLGRGLGEETQYF
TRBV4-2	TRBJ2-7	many	CASSQVGASGGSYEQYF